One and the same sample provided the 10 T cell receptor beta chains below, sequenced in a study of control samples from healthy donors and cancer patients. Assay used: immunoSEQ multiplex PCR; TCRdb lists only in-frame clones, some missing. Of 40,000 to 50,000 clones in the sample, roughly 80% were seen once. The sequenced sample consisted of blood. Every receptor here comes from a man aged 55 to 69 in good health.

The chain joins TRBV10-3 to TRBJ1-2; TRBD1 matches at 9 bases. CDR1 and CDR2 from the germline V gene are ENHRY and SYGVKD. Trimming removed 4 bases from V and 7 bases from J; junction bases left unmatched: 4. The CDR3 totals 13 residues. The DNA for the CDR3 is TGTGCCATCAGTGGGGACAGGGAACTTGGCTACACCTTC. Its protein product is CAISGDRELGYTF.

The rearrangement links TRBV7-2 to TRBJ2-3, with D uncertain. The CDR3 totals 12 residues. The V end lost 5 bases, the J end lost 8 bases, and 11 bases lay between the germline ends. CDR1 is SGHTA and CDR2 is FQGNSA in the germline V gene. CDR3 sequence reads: CASSPSVGTQYF. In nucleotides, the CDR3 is TGTGCCAGCAGCCCCTCCGTGGGTACGCAGTATTTT.

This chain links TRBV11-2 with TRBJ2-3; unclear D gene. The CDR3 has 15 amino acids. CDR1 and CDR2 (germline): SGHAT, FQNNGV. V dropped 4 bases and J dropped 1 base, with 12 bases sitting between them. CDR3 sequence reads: CASSSPVLRTDTQYF. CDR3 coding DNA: TGTGCCAGCAGCTCCCCGGTCCTCCGCACAGATACGCAGTATTTT.

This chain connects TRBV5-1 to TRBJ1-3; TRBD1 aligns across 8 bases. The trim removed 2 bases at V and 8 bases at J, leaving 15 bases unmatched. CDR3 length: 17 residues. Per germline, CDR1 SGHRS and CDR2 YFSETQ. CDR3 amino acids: CASSFTPQGADRDTIYF. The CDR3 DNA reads TGCGCCAGCAGCTTCACCCCCCAGGGGGCGGATAGAGACACCATATATTTT.

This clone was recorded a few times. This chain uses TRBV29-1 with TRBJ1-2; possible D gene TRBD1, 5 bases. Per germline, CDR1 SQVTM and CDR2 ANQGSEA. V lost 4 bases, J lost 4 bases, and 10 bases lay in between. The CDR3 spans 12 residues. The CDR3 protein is CSVGGGAYGYTF. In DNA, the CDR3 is TGCAGCGTTGGGGGAGGGGCCTATGGCTACACCTTC.

The CDR3 reads CASSQLGTSGMSRTGELFF. The DNA of the CDR3 is TGTGCCAGCTCACAACTGGGGACAAGCGGGATGTCGAGGACCGGGGAGCTGTTTTTT. The rearrangement links TRBV18 to TRBJ2-2; tentative D call: TRBD2 (7 bases). Deletions cut 4 bases from V and 5 bases from J, with 26 bases between. The germline V gene has CDR1 KGHSH and CDR2 LQKENI. The CDR3 length is 19 residues.

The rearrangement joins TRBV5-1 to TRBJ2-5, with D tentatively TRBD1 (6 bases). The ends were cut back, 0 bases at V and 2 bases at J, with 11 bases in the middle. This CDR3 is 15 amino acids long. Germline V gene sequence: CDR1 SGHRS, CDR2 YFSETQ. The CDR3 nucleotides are TGCGCCAGCAGCTTGGAGTCAGGACAGCAAGAGACCCAGTACTTC. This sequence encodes CASSLESGQQETQYF. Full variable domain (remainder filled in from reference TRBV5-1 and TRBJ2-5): KAGVTQTPRYLIKTRGQQVTLSCSPISGHRSVSWYQQTPGQGLQFLFEYFSETQRNKGNFPGRFSGRQFSNSRSEMNVSTLELGDSALYLCASSLESGQQETQYFGPGTRLLVL.

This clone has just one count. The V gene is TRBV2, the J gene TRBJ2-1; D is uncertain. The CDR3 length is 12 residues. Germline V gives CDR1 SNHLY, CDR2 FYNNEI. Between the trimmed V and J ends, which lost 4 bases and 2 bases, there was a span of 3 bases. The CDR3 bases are TGTGCCAGCAGTGTTCCCTACAATGAGCAGTTCTTC. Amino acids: CASSVPYNEQFF.

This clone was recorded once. The CDR3 sequence is CASSQQVNSPLHF. The CDR3 nucleotides are TGTGCCAGCAGTCAACAGGTCAATTCACCCCTCCACTTT. The chain uses TRBV6-2 or TRBV6-3 and TRBJ1-6; D possibly corresponds to TRBD1 (5 bases). The CDR3 spans 13 residues. V was pared by 5 bases and J by 7 bases, with 9 bases between. Per germline, CDR1 MNHEY and CDR2 SVGEGT.

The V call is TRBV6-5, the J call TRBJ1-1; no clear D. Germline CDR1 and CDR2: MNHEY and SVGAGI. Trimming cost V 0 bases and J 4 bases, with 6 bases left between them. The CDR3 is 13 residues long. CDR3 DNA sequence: TGTGCCAGCAGTTACTCGTTCGGCACTGAAGCTTTCTTT. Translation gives CASSYSFGTEAFF.